This T cell receptor beta chain was sequenced during a study of cytomegalovirus exposure and HLA in healthy donors. Overall study context: The same platform was used for the roughly 120 validation repertoires and the approximately 670 first-cohort repertoires, a later analysis reported. Whole-study results and caveats: The investigators catalogued 150 to 200 TCR beta chains as cytomegalovirus-associated.

The donors were in the approximately 120-subject validation cohort, distinct from the roughly 720-subject first cohort. Generated by immunoSEQ multiplex PCR, the TCRdb table keeps only in-frame clones and is missing some. The table shows about 120,000 clones, with approximately 87% occurring only once. Unmatched junction bases numbered 6, after V lost 4 bases and J lost 1 base. The CDR3 extends over 16 amino acids. Germline V gene sequence: CDR1 MNHNY, CDR2 SVGAGI (reference sequence). About this clone: Antigen unknown.

The clonotype was recovered from a woman aged 18-30 years in good health and CMV-seropositive. The chain is built from TRBV6-6 and TRBJ1-1, with TRBD1 matching 10 bases. Sample: PBMCs. The CDR3 DNA sequence: TGTGCCAGCAGTTCGCCGGGACAGGGGACGAACACTGAAGCTTTCTTT. The encoded protein is CASSSPGQGTNTEAFF.